This TCR beta chain stems from a study of shared clonotypes between healthy human individuals. Looking at the study overall: The study drew on a couple of women and a few men aged 18 to 49 as donors. Notes on the study in general: Clonotype sharing among the donors was expected to vary with sequencing depth.

The CDR3 contains 14 residues. CDR1 is MDHEN and CDR2 is SYDVKM in the germline V gene. Trimming removed 7 bases from V and 6 bases from J, with 16 bases in between. Turning to this clone: Its specificity is not known.

Original analysis: Junction-only sequences without quality scores were provided by ImmunoSEQ, so filtering was different. Using immunoSEQ multiplex PCR, the repertoire was profiled, and TCRdb retains in-frame clones only, with some absent. For V, J and clone size, that table is used; D and trimming come from the DNA. There are 450,000 to 600,000 clones in the sample; 70% to 80% occur only once, and under 15% lies in the top ten. Adult donors, all healthy and HIV-negative, had no recent acute infections or vaccinations. The clonotype comes from a woman aged 40 to 49 in good health. Some clones in this sample may be carry-over from other donors' samples. Material for sequencing was PBMCs. This chain links TRBV28 with TRBJ1-5; D unclear. The CDR3 reads CASTQSGYGQPQHF. The CDR3 DNA reads TGTGCCAGCACCCAGTCGGGATACGGTCAGCCCCAGCATTTT.